These T cell receptor beta chains were read from a single sample in a study of blood T cell repertoires in COVID-19. TCRdb's copy holds only in-frame clones and misses some; the assay was immunoSEQ multiplex PCR. The table shows some 200,000 clones, with around 88% occurring only once. Material: peripheral blood. All receptors come from a young man with active or convalescent COVID-19. Both conserved end residues are part of each CDR3. Fields, in order: J gene, V gene, D gene, clone size, CDR3 protein, CDR3 DNA. The D gene is left open where the match is weak. Size values are once, few and many counts, or a class for expanded clones, and some rows have none.

J gene: TRBJ2-4; V gene: TRBV5-6; D gene: NA; clone size: NA; CDR3 protein: CASSLYRLAKNIQYF; CDR3 DNA: TGTGCCAGCAGCTTATACAGGCTAGCCAAAAACATTCAGTACTTC
J gene: TRBJ1-6; V gene: TRBV7-9; D gene: TRBD1; clone size: NA; CDR3 protein: CASSSGQGISLHF; CDR3 DNA: TGTGCCAGCAGTTCCGGACAGGGGATATCCCTCCACTTT
J gene: TRBJ2-3; V gene: TRBV6-4; D gene: TRBD2; clone size: NA; CDR3 protein: CASSALAGGSDTQYF; CDR3 DNA: TGTGCCAGCAGTGCCCTAGCGGGCGGTTCTGATACGCAGTATTTT
J gene: TRBJ1-1; V gene: TRBV14; D gene: NA; clone size: few; CDR3 protein: CASSQDSNTEAFF; CDR3 DNA: TGTGCCAGCAGCCAGGACTCTAACACTGAAGCTTTCTTT
J gene: TRBJ2-5; V gene: TRBV5-6; D gene: TRBD2; clone size: NA; CDR3 protein: CASSLSGTQETQYF; CDR3 DNA: TGTGCCAGCAGCCTTAGCGGGACCCAAGAGACCCAGTACTTC
J gene: TRBJ1-3; V gene: TRBV11-2; D gene: NA; clone size: few; CDR3 protein: CASSFSGDIGNTIYF; CDR3 DNA: TGTGCCAGCAGCTTCAGTGGGGACATTGGAAACACCATATATTTT
J gene: TRBJ2-3; V gene: TRBV7-3; D gene: TRBD2; clone size: NA; CDR3 protein: CASSLKAGDGTDTQYF; CDR3 DNA: TGTGCCAGCAGCTTAAAAGCGGGAGACGGCACAGATACGCAGTATTTT
J gene: TRBJ1-2; V gene: TRBV19; D gene: TRBD1; clone size: NA; CDR3 protein: CASSMDRGFDGYTF; CDR3 DNA: TGTGCCAGTAGTATGGACAGGGGGTTTGACGGCTACACCTTC
J gene: TRBJ1-6; V gene: TRBV5-5; D gene: NA; clone size: few; CDR3 protein: CASSLFYGTRANNSPLHF; CDR3 DNA: TGTGCCAGCAGCTTGTTTTACGGGACTCGAGCAAATAATTCACCCCTCCACTTT
J gene: TRBJ1-1; V gene: TRBV11-2; D gene: TRBD1; clone size: NA; CDR3 protein: CASSGRGTGNTEAFF; CDR3 DNA: TGTGCCAGCAGCGGACGCGGGACAGGGAACACTGAAGCTTTCTTT
J gene: TRBJ2-2; V gene: TRBV19; D gene: NA; clone size: NA; CDR3 protein: CASSSSGSGGELFF; CDR3 DNA: TGTGCCAGTAGTAGCTCCGGGAGCGGCGGGGAGCTGTTTTTT